One and the same sample provided the 24 T cell receptor beta chains below, sequenced in a study of blood T cells in healthy people across ages. Primed by a sample-barcoded 5' primer and a J-beta primer mix, a second PCR proceeded for 7 to 11 cycles. MiXCR, applied by TCRdb to the 5' RACE reads, yields one record per CDR3 protein. The table includes 650,000 to 1,000,000 distinct CDR3 sequences, 36% detected once. The sample comprised blood. These receptor sequences come from a man younger than 30 in good health.

The chain uses TRBV20-1 and TRBJ1-1, with 9 positions matching TRBD1. This CDR3 spans 15 amino acids. Trimming cost V 5 bases and J 0 bases; bases outside gene matches: 7. Looked up from germline, CDR1 is DFQATT and CDR2 is SNEGSKA (reference sequence). CDR3 amino acids: CSAERQGGMNTEAFF. The CDR3 bases are TGCAGTGCTGAACGACAGGGGGGTATGAACACTGAAGCTTTCTTT.

This clonotype was seen a few times. The chain couples TRBV20-1 to TRBJ2-1; D is perhaps TRBD1 (5 bases). Germline CDR1 reads DFQATT; CDR2 reads SNEGSKA (reference sequence). CDR3 length: 15 amino acids. The V gene lost 6 bases and the J gene lost 0 bases, with 15 bases spanning the gap. The CDR3 reads CSAPLGASSYNEQFF. The CDR3 region has the DNA TGCAGTGCCCCGTTAGGGGCTAGCTCCTACAATGAGCAGTTCTTC.

This clonotype occurred a few times. This chain connects TRBV20-1 to TRBJ1-1; 10 bases fit TRBD1. The CDR3 loop spans 14 amino acids. Germline CDR1 DFQATT, CDR2 SNEGSKA (reference sequence). The CDR3 is CRGSTGGMNTEAFF. The CDR3 DNA reads as TGCAGGGGTTCGACAGGGGGCATGAACACTGAAGCTTTCTTT.

This clonotype was seen a handful of times. The CDR3 bases are TGTGCCAGCAGCTTACTGGGACAGGGGTTTCAGCCCCAGCATTTT. Translating it yields CASSLLGQGFQPQHF. The genes are TRBV7-2 and TRBJ1-5, with 10 bases that match TRBD1. Germline values: CDR1 SGHTA, CDR2 FQGNSA. This CDR3 region has 15 residues. The J segment lost 6 bases and the V segment lost 2 bases, leaving 4 bases of the junction unmatched. Based on the CDR3 plus reference TRBV7-2 and TRBJ1-5, the full variable domain is GAGVSQSPSNKVTEKGKDVELRCDPISGHTALYWYRQSLGQGLEFLIYFQGNSAPDKSGLPSDRFSAERTGGSVSTLTIQRTQQEDSAVYLCASSLLGQGFQPQHFGDGTRLSIL.

The chain has TRBV7-8 and TRBJ2-7; D may be TRBD1 (5 bases). Trimming shortened V by 3 bases and J by 6 bases, and 15 bases separated the two germline ends. Germline V CDR1 and CDR2: SGHVS, FQNEAQ. This CDR3 has 14 residues. In nucleotides, the CDR3 is TGTGCCAGCAGCTTTTTATCCTTTGGGGCCGAGCAGTACTTC. Translation: CASSFLSFGAEQYF.

In its sample, this clonotype was seen once. J is TRBJ2-3 and V is TRBV28; 11 bases fit TRBD1. Germline V gene lookup returns CDR1 MDHEN and CDR2 SYDVKM. V trimming: 3 bases; J trimming: 0 bases; junction bases outside the gene matches: 2. The CDR3 length is 16 residues. In DNA form, the CDR3 reads TGTGCCAGCAGTTTGGGGACAGGGGGTAGCACAGATACGCAGTATTTT. This encodes CASSLGTGGSTDTQYF.

This clonotype was detected many times. The genes are TRBV4-3 and TRBJ2-3; weak D call: TRBD1 (5 bases). The germline V gene encodes CDR1 LGHNA and CDR2 YSLEER. Trimming left V 1 base short and J 6 bases short, with 11 bases between. The CDR3 has 14 residues. The CDR3 here is CASSQGWGLDTQYF. The CDR3 DNA reads as TGCGCCAGCAGCCAAGGTTGGGGCCTGGATACGCAGTATTTT.

This clonotype showed up just once. The chain couples TRBV6-2 or TRBV6-3 to TRBJ1-5; 12 bases are a match to TRBD1. From germline, CDR1 is MNHEY and CDR2 SVGEGT. The ends lost 9 bases at V and 5 bases at J; junction bases unmatched: 17. The CDR3 covers 18 residues. CDR3: CASKEPGQGALSYQPQHF. CDR3 DNA sequence: TGTGCCAGTAAGGAACCGGGACAGGGGGCCTTAAGCTATCAGCCCCAGCATTTT.

This clonotype was counted ten times or more. This sequence joins TRBV7-2 and TRBJ2-5; a weak D match, TRBD1 (6 bases). The germline V gene encodes CDR1 SGHTA and CDR2 FQGNSA. The CDR3 runs to 16 residues. V was trimmed by 2 bases and J by 5 bases, leaving 18 bases between them. The chain's CDR3 is CASSLFWQGKGETQYF. The CDR3 DNA follows: TGTGCCAGCAGCTTATTCTGGCAGGGGAAGGGTGAGACCCAGTACTTC. The whole variable domain, filled in from reference TRBV7-2 and TRBJ2-5, reads GAGVSQSPSNKVTEKGKDVELRCDPISGHTALYWYRQSLGQGLEFLIYFQGNSAPDKSGLPSDRFSAERTGGSVSTLTIQRTQQEDSAVYLCASSLFWQGKGETQYFGPGTRLLVL.

Note on this clonotype: A read error is possible here, since a much larger clone lies one base away. This chain uses TRBV7-9 with TRBJ2-1; D may match TRBD1 or TRBD2 (5 bases each). The germline gives CDR1 SEHNR, CDR2 FQNEAQ (reference sequence). Trimming pared 3 bases from V and 7 bases from J, leaving 13 bases between. The CDR3 length is 14 residues. The CDR3 reads CASSFVGAGNEQFF. The CDR3 bases are TGTGCCAGCAGCTTCGTAGGGGCGGGTAATGAGCAGTTCTTC.

This clonotype has more than one count but fewer than ten. The chain employs TRBV20-1 and TRBJ1-1; D may be TRBD1 (5 bases). Deletions cut 4 bases from V and 3 bases from J, with 12 bases between. The germline V gene has CDR1 DFQATT and CDR2 SNEGSKA (reference sequence). The CDR3 is 13 amino acids. This CDR3 reads CSATRGQDTEAFF. The CDR3 nucleotides read TGCAGTGCTACTCGGGGCCAGGACACTGAAGCTTTCTTT.

This clonotype was observed once. The chain couples TRBV7-3 to TRBJ2-2; D is ambiguous. V lost 0 bases, J lost 1 base, and 12 bases lay in between. Germline CDR1 reads SGHTA; CDR2 reads FQGTGA. The CDR3 sequence is 17 residues long. The CDR3 loop reads CASSLTGNPKNTGELFF. CDR3 in DNA: TGTGCCAGCAGCTTAACGGGTAACCCCAAGAACACCGGGGAGCTGTTTTTT.

This clonotype was detected ten times or more. The V gene is TRBV12-3 or TRBV12-4, the J gene TRBJ1-6; tentative D call: TRBD1 (5 bases). This CDR3 is 12 amino acids long. Trimming took 3 bases from V and 12 from J, leaving 9 bases between them. This CDR3 reads CASSFDRGPLHF. The DNA for the CDR3 is TGTGCCAGCAGTTTCGACAGAGGACCCCTCCACTTT.

This clonotype has only a few counts. The CDR3 nucleotides read TGCAGTGCTAGAGAAGGGATGGCCCCTGGGGATGAGCAGTACTTC. This sequence encodes CSAREGMAPGDEQYF. V and J are TRBV20-1 and TRBJ2-5; D ambiguous. Germline CDR1 reads DFQATT; CDR2 reads SNEGSKA (reference sequence). Trimming took off 0 bases at V and 11 bases at J, with 22 bases between the two ends. The CDR3 runs 15 residues.

As regards this clonotype: Being one base from a much bigger clone, this may be a read error. The rearrangement uses TRBV12-3 or TRBV12-4 and TRBJ2-7, with 10 bases identical to TRBD1. The CDR3 sequence is 15 residues long. In DNA form, the CDR3 reads TGTGCCTGCAGTCCCCGGGACAGGGGTCAAGAAGAGCAGTACTTC. The encoded protein is CACSPRDRGQEEQYF.

This clonotype came up a few times. V is TRBV12-3 or TRBV12-4 and J is TRBJ1-5; possible D gene TRBD1, 5 bases. The ends were cut back, 3 bases at V and 6 bases at J, with 12 bases in the middle. The CDR3 is 14 amino acids. The DNA for the CDR3 is TGTGCCAGCAGTTTGGGCAGGGCGGGTCAGCCCCAGCATTTT. Protein sequence: CASSLGRAGQPQHF.

The V call is TRBV12-3 or TRBV12-4, the J call TRBJ2-6; D remains ambiguous. There are 16 residues in the CDR3. The ends were cut back, 5 bases at V and 1 base at J, with 12 bases in the middle. The CDR3 DNA reads as TGTGCCAGCAGTGCCTCGCAGCTGTCTGGGGCCAACGTCCTGACTTTC. This codes for CASSASQLSGANVLTF.

This clonotype was counted at least ten times. V gene TRBV4-3 combines with J gene TRBJ2-7; TRBD1 matches 10 bases. Germline V gene sequence: CDR1 LGHNA, CDR2 YSLEER. Unmatched junction bases numbered 5, after V lost 0 bases and J lost 3 bases. This CDR3 contains 16 residues. The CDR3 loop is CASSQDLGDRGYEQYF. The CDR3 DNA reads TGCGCCAGCAGCCAAGATCTAGGGGACAGGGGCTACGAGCAGTACTTC.

In its sample, this clonotype was seen a few times. The chain combines TRBV15 with TRBJ2-1; possible D gene TRBD1, 6 bases. The germline CDR1 and CDR2 sequences are LNHNV and YYDKDF (reference sequence). The CDR3 has 15 amino acids. Trimming took off 1 base at V and 8 bases at J, with 15 bases between the two ends. The CDR3, as DNA: TGTGCCACCAGCAGAGGGGCAGGGGAAGGCTATGAGCAGTTCTTC. Amino acid sequence: CATSRGAGEGYEQFF.

For this clonotype: With a much larger clone just one base away, this may be a read error. This chain uses TRBV12-3 or TRBV12-4 with TRBJ2-2; 9 positions match TRBD1. This CDR3 contains 15 residues. Losses at the gene ends were 11 bases for V and 7 bases for J; bases not matched to a gene: 14. The CDR3 DNA sequence: TGTGCCTGCGAGGAGGACAGGGGTAGTGGCGGGGAGCTGTTTTTT. Translation gives CACEEDRGSGGELFF.

The sample holds many counts of this clonotype. The J gene is TRBJ2-5, the V gene TRBV10-3; TRBD1 might be the D (6 bases). The J call is in doubt because the DNA end fits TRBJ2-7 better. The CDR3 totals 12 residues. Germline V gene sequence: CDR1 ENHRY, CDR2 SYGVKD. The DNA of the CDR3 is TGTGCCATCAGTGGAGACAGGAACGAGCAGTACTTC. Protein sequence: CAISGDRNEQYF.

This clonotype was picked up a small number of times. This chain connects TRBV14 to TRBJ1-2, with a possible D match to TRBD1 (5 bases). CDR3 length equals 13 residues. The V and J ends lost 3 bases and 8 bases respectively, with 13 bases between them. Germline V CDR1 and CDR2: SGHDN, FVKESK. The CDR3 protein is CASSHSRRGGYTF. For the CDR3, the DNA is TGTGCCAGCAGCCATTCTAGGAGGGGAGGCTACACCTTC. The full variable domain, with the rest looked up from reference TRBV14 and TRBJ1-2, is EAGVTQFPSHSVIEKGQTVTLRCDPISGHDNLYWYRRVMGKEIKFLLHFVKESKQDESGMPNNRFLAERTGGTYSTLKVQPAELEDSGVYFCASSHSRRGGYTFGSGTRLTVV.

This clonotype occurred many times. The V call is TRBV4-3, the J call TRBJ1-2; TRBD1 matches at 7 bases. Per the germline V gene, CDR1 is LGHNA and CDR2 is YSLEER. The V gene end was trimmed by 5 bases and the J gene end by 2 bases; junction bases not matched to a gene: 11. The CDR3 runs to 16 residues. CDR3 DNA: TGCGCCAGCAGCATAAGTGGGACAGCCAGGAACTATGGCTACACCTTC. This gives the protein CASSISGTARNYGYTF.

This clonotype has only a few counts. This chain connects TRBV7-6 to TRBJ2-7; possible D gene TRBD2, 5 bases. The CDR3 contains 15 residues. Germline assignment: CDR1 SGHVS and CDR2 FNYEAQ. Trimming took off 4 bases at V and 7 bases at J, with 20 bases between the two ends. CDR3 region: CASSSRWAEGNEQYF. The CDR3 nucleotides read TGTGCCAGCAGCTCCCGATGGGCCGAGGGCAATGAGCAGTACTTC.